Listed here are 32 T cell receptor beta chains from one sample, sequenced in a study of cytomegalovirus exposure and HLA in healthy donors (dated by TCRdb to about 2017). The library was produced with the immunoSEQ multiplex PCR assay. For the multiplex PCR, a mixture combining 60 forward primers for TCR Vbeta segments and 13 reverse primers for TCR Jbeta segments was used. In TCRdb, the immuneACCESS table is reduced to in-frame sequences with V and J assigned. These tables do not hold every clone; where another copy was compared, an unresolved V gene accounts for under half, and the others remain unexplained. The sample table contains approximately 88,000 clones; only one count was recorded for 77% of them. Less than 4.5% of the sample belongs to the ten largest clones. Source material: PBMCs. Every receptor here comes from a man aged 25-40 years in good health and CMV-seronegative.

The chain uses TRBV30 and TRBJ2-5, with 7 bases lining up with TRBD1. Germline V gives CDR1 GTSNPN, CDR2 SVGIG (reference sequence). There are 12 residues in the CDR3. V was pared by 1 base and J by 4 bases, with 0 bases of the junction left unmatched. This CDR3 is CAWSGTGETQYF. The CDR3 nucleotides are TGTGCCTGGAGTGGGACAGGAGAGACCCAGTACTTC.

The gene calls are TRBV7-9 and TRBJ2-2; possible D gene TRBD1, 5 bases. Germline lookup yields CDR1 SEHNR and CDR2 FQNEAQ (reference sequence). CDR3 length: 13 amino acids. Trimming stripped 1 base from V and 7 bases from J, with 7 bases between. The CDR3 DNA is TGTGCCAGCAGCTTAGTAGGGGACGGGGAGCTGTTTTTT. Amino acids: CASSLVGDGELFF.

This clone came up a few times. This chain joins TRBV29-1 and TRBJ2-3; TRBD2 matches 14 bases. V shed 6 bases, J shed 4 bases, and the junction held 6 bases outside the gene matches. CDR3 length: 15 amino acids. Looked up from germline, CDR1 is SQVTM and CDR2 is ANQGSEA. In DNA form, the CDR3 reads TGCAGCGTAGCCGGGACTAGCGGGAGCCCAGATACGCAGTATTTT. Translated: CSVAGTSGSPDTQYF.

The CDR3 region has the DNA TGTGCCAGCAGTGTGCAAGGGACTAGTTTCAATGAGCAGTTCTTC. It encodes CASSVQGTSFNEQFF. The chain uses TRBV2 and TRBJ2-1, with 8 bases that match TRBD2. The CDR3 loop spans 15 amino acids. J lost 6 bases, V lost 4 bases, and 8 bases had no gene match. Germline V lookup: CDR1 SNHLY, CDR2 FYNNEI.

The chain links TRBV21-1 to TRBJ1-3; the table's TRBD1 call for D was not verified on the DNA. TRBV21-1 is classified as a pseudogene. There are 17 residues in the CDR3. This CDR3 reads CASSKFKDRPSGNTIYF. In DNA form, the CDR3 reads TGTGCCAGCAGCAAATTTAAAGACAGACCCTCTGGAAACACCATATATTTT.

CDR3 DNA sequence: TGTGCCACCAGCAGTCGGACAGGGCAAGGCTACACCTTC. It encodes CATSSRTGQGYTF. V usage is TRBV15 and J usage is TRBJ1-2; 8 nucleotides line up with TRBD1. The germline CDR1 and CDR2 sequences are LNHNV and YYDKDF (reference sequence). V lost 3 bases, J lost 8 bases, and 5 bases stayed unmatched. CDR3 size: 13 residues. Filled out from reference TRBV15 and TRBJ1-2, the complete variable domain reads DAMVIQNPRYQVTQFGKPVTLSCSQTLNHNVMYWYQQKSSQAPKLLFHYYDKDFNNEADTPDNFQSRRPNTSFCFLDIRSPGLGDTAMYLCATSSRTGQGYTFGSGTRLTVV.

The chain links TRBV6-5 to TRBJ2-7, with D perhaps TRBD1 (6 bases). The CDR3 has 16 amino acids. The germline gives CDR1 MNHEY, CDR2 SVGAGI. V was cut by 2 bases and J by 2 bases, with 16 bases left in between. The CDR3 loop is CASSYGGGHPAYEQYF. DNA of the CDR3: TGTGCCAGCAGTTACGGGGGCGGCCACCCCGCCTACGAGCAGTACTTC.

The V call is TRBV18, the J call TRBJ2-3, with TRBD1 matching 8 bases. V lost 4 bases and J lost 2; bases outside the gene matches: 8. The length of the CDR3 is 16 residues. Germline CDR1 reads KGHSH; CDR2 reads LQKENI. The CDR3 coding sequence is TGTGCCAGCTCACGTCACAGGGGGATGAACACAGATACGCAGTATTTT. Residues: CASSRHRGMNTDTQYF.

This chain connects TRBV11-2 to TRBJ1-2; D is possibly TRBD1 (6 bases). The CDR3 runs to 12 residues. Trimming left V 4 bases short and J 6 bases short, with 9 bases between. CDR1 is SGHAT and CDR2 is FQNNGV in the germline V gene. Here the CDR3 reads CASSSYRDGYTF. CDR3 coding DNA: TGTGCCAGCAGCTCCTACAGGGATGGCTACACCTTC.

As to this clone: Other DNA sequences in this sample translate to the same CDR3. This sequence joins TRBV10-2 and TRBJ1-1; maybe TRBD1 (6 bases). Germline lookup yields CDR1 WSHSY and CDR2 SAAADI. The CDR3 totals 15 residues. V was pared by 2 bases and J by 4 bases, with 14 bases between. The CDR3 region has the DNA TGCGCCAGCAGTGAGGCAGGGGCGCGCGGCACTGAAGCTTTCTTT. Translating gives CASSEAGARGTEAFF.

The V and J genes are TRBV2 and TRBJ2-5; D might be TRBD2 (5 bases). Between the trimmed V and J ends, which lost 5 bases and 1 base, there was a span of 20 bases. The germline CDR1 and CDR2 sequences are SNHLY and FYNNEI. CDR3 length equals 17 residues. CDR3 loop: CASSKVLGLGGQETQYF. CDR3 nucleotides: TGTGCCAGCAGTAAGGTCCTTGGCCTAGGAGGCCAAGAGACCCAGTACTTC.

V is TRBV28 and J is TRBJ2-6; 7 bases line up with TRBD1. This CDR3 has 17 residues. Germline V gives CDR1 MDHEN, CDR2 SYDVKM. With 6 bases clipped from V and 0 bases from J, the junction kept 8 bases outside the gene matches. This chain's CDR3 is CASRQGHYSSGANVLTF. CDR3 in DNA: TGTGCCAGCAGACAGGGGCATTACTCCTCTGGGGCCAACGTCCTGACTTTC.

In its sample, this clone was seen a few times. This chain links TRBV4-2 with TRBJ1-2; 8 nucleotides agree with TRBD1. The CDR3 spans 13 residues. Germline V gives CDR1 LGHNA, CDR2 YNFKEQ. J lost 7 bases, V lost 9 bases, and 10 bases had no gene match. This chain's CDR3 is CASTMQGARGYTF. The CDR3, as DNA: TGTGCCAGTACAATGCAGGGGGCGCGTGGCTACACCTTC.

The chain carries TRBV7-8 and TRBJ1-1; D may be TRBD1 (6 bases). CDR3 size: 19 residues. Trimming cost V 1 base and J 0 bases, with 21 bases left between them. Per the germline V gene, CDR1 is SGHVS and CDR2 is FQNEAQ. CDR3 in amino acids: CASSLEWIVAGTMNTEAFF. The CDR3 DNA sequence: TGTGCCAGCAGCTTAGAATGGATAGTTGCTGGGACAATGAACACTGAAGCTTTCTTT.

This clone was counted a single time. The chain has TRBV7-2 and TRBJ2-7; 12 bases map to TRBD2. V trimming: 1 base; J trimming: 6 bases; junction bases outside the gene matches: 1. This CDR3 region has 14 residues. Germline values: CDR1 SGHTA, CDR2 FQGNSA. CDR3 coding DNA: TGTGCCAGCAGCTTAGGACTAGCGGGAGCCGAGCAGTACTTC. This gives the protein CASSLGLAGAEQYF.

This clone has a single count. The chain couples TRBV6-6 to TRBJ2-1, with a weak D call TRBD2 (6 bases). Trimming cost V 10 bases and J 7 bases, with 23 bases left between them. The CDR3 runs 15 residues. Germline V gene sequence: CDR1 MNHNY, CDR2 SVGAGI (reference sequence). CDR3 sequence reads: CATTDRGSLGNEQFF. The CDR3 DNA reads as TGTGCCACAACCGACCGGGGGTCTCTGGGTAATGAGCAGTTCTTC.

This clone was observed a handful of times. This chain connects TRBV7-9 to TRBJ2-3; 10 bases line up with TRBD2. There are 18 residues in the CDR3. Germline V gene sequence: CDR1 SEHNR, CDR2 FQNEAQ (reference sequence). The ends lost 3 bases at V and 3 bases at J; junction bases unmatched: 12. CDR3 coding DNA: TGTGCCAGCAGCTTTAGCGGGAGGACGCCAGGGGGGACAGATACGCAGTATTTT. Protein sequence: CASSFSGRTPGGTDTQYF. The whole variable domain, filled in from reference TRBV7-9 and TRBJ2-3, reads DTGVSQNPRHKITKRGQNVTFRCDPISEHNRLYWYRQTLGQGPEFLTYFQNEAQLEKSRLLSDRFSAERPKGSFSTLEIQRTEQGDSAMYLCASSFSGRTPGGTDTQYFGPGTRLTVL.

The chain carries TRBV10-3 and TRBJ1-3, with no clear D. Germline V gives CDR1 ENHRY, CDR2 SYGVKD. This CDR3 is 11 amino acids long. The ends were cut back, 2 bases at V and 8 bases at J, with 4 bases in the middle. The DNA for the CDR3 is TGTGCCATCAGTGAGGACTACACCATATATTTT. It encodes CAISEDYTIYF.

The V call is TRBV6-1, the J call TRBJ1-1; no reliable D call. Trimming left V 3 bases short and J 0 bases short, with 5 bases between. This CDR3 is built from 13 residues. Looked up from germline, CDR1 is MNHNS and CDR2 is SASEGT. CDR3 region: CASSDGLNTEAFF. CDR3 nucleotide sequence: TGTGCCAGCAGTGATGGGCTGAACACTGAAGCTTTCTTT.

V is TRBV6-5 and J is TRBJ1-4, with D perhaps TRBD1 (6 bases). The CDR3 consists of 16 residues. Germline lookup yields CDR1 MNHEY and CDR2 SVGAGI. V dropped 0 bases and J dropped 7 bases, with 15 bases sitting between them. Here the CDR3 reads CASSYSGGTGTEKLFF. The DNA for the CDR3 is TGTGCCAGCAGTTACTCCGGAGGAACAGGGACTGAAAAACTGTTTTTT.

Only a few counts were recorded for this clone. V usage is TRBV4-1 and J usage is TRBJ1-1, with 9 bases aligning to TRBD1. CDR3 size: 22 residues. The trim removed 2 bases at V and 0 bases at J, leaving 22 bases unmatched. Germline CDR1 is MGHRA and CDR2 is YSYEKL. CDR3 amino acids: CASSQPDLRDRAARAMNTEAFF. CDR3 DNA: TGCGCCAGCAGCCAACCTGACCTTCGGGACAGGGCAGCCCGTGCTATGAACACTGAAGCTTTCTTT.

The chain links TRBV10-3 to TRBJ1-1; maybe TRBD1 (6 bases). Germline values: CDR1 ENHRY, CDR2 SYGVKD. The CDR3 has 16 residues. Trimming took 3 bases from V and 3 from J, leaving 17 bases between them. The CDR3 nucleotides are TGTGCCATCAGTGACCCTGGGGGGGCAATGGACACTGAAGCTTTCTTT. Amino acid sequence: CAISDPGGAMDTEAFF.

The rearrangement joins TRBV7-2 to TRBJ1-4; possibly TRBD1 for D (5 bases). From germline, CDR1 is SGHTA and CDR2 FQGNSA. The length of the CDR3 is 17 residues. Between the trimmed V and J ends, which lost 3 bases and 2 bases, there was a span of 16 bases. The CDR3: CASSFPRGGWTNEKLFF. The CDR3 DNA sequence: TGTGCCAGCAGCTTCCCTAGGGGAGGTTGGACTAATGAAAAACTGTTTTTT.

The chain carries TRBV6-1 and TRBJ2-7, with D unresolved. V gave up 6 bases and J gave up 4 bases, with 10 bases separating them. This CDR3 is built from 12 residues. Germline CDR1 MNHNS, CDR2 SASEGT. CDR3 bases: TGTGCCAGCAGGCCAACACTATACGAGCAGTACTTC. Protein: CASRPTLYEQYF.

This clone has just a few counts. V and J are TRBV11-3 and TRBJ1-5; D remains unclear. Germline V gene data show CDR1 as SGHNT and CDR2 as YENEEA. Trimming took 3 bases from V and 3 from J, leaving 9 bases between them. The CDR3 consists of 14 residues. For the CDR3, the DNA is TGTGCCAGCAGCTTCGGGTCCTACAATCAGCCCCAGCATTTT. It codes for CASSFGSYNQPQHF.

This clone has a single count. The genes are TRBV4-1 and TRBJ2-7, with D perhaps matching TRBD1 (6 bases). Per germline, CDR1 MGHRA and CDR2 YSYEKL. The CDR3 is 13 amino acids. V lost 2 bases to trimming and J lost 4 bases, with 9 bases between them. DNA for the CDR3: TGCGCCAGCAGCCAAATAGGGGGATACGAGCAGTACTTC. Amino acids: CASSQIGGYEQYF.

The V and J genes are TRBV2 and TRBJ2-7; 9 bases line up with TRBD1. Germline V gene lookup returns CDR1 SNHLY and CDR2 FYNNEI. This CDR3 contains 13 residues. V lost 3 bases, J lost 7 bases, and 4 bases stayed unmatched. CDR3 residues: CASSDWTGDEQYF. The CDR3 nucleotides read TGTGCCAGCAGTGATTGGACAGGGGATGAGCAGTACTTC.

The gene calls are TRBV20-1 and TRBJ1-1, with D tentatively TRBD1 (5 bases). Germline CDR1 DFQATT, CDR2 SNEGSKA (reference sequence). CDR3 length equals 11 residues. Trimming left V 0 bases short and J 8 bases short, with 7 bases between. The CDR3 sequence: CSARDGGEAFF. The CDR3 DNA sequence: TGCAGTGCTAGAGATGGGGGGGAAGCTTTCTTT.

The chain links TRBV7-6 to TRBJ1-4; 7 bases fit TRBD1. V lost 5 bases and J lost 3; bases outside the gene matches: 6. CDR3 length: 15 amino acids. Germline lookup yields CDR1 SGHVS and CDR2 FNYEAQ. As DNA, the CDR3 is TGTGCCAGCAGCGGGTGGGACAGATCTAATGAAAAACTGTTTTTT. This translates into CASSGWDRSNEKLFF.

This chain links TRBV2 with TRBJ2-7, with D tentatively TRBD2 (5 bases). The V gene's germline CDR1 is SNHLY and CDR2 FYNNEI. The CDR3 is 12 residues long. Trimming removed 5 bases from V and 6 bases from J, with 11 bases in between. The CDR3 is CASSPSPLEQYF. CDR3 in DNA: TGTGCCAGCAGTCCTAGCCCCCTCGAGCAGTACTTC.

There are a few counts of this clone. The chain combines TRBV5-1 with TRBJ2-7, with D perhaps TRBD1 (6 bases). Between the trimmed V and J ends, which lost 0 bases and 5 bases, there was a span of 12 bases. Germline V lookup: CDR1 SGHRS, CDR2 YFSETQ. The CDR3 runs 14 residues. The CDR3 loop reads CASSLEGQGDEQYF. The DNA of the CDR3 is TGCGCCAGCAGCTTGGAGGGACAAGGGGACGAGCAGTACTTC.

V is TRBV6-1 and J is TRBJ2-1; D is unresolved. The ends were cut back, 6 bases at V and 7 bases at J, with 13 bases in the middle. Germline V gene lookup returns CDR1 MNHNS and CDR2 SASEGT. The CDR3 is 13 amino acids. DNA of the CDR3: TGTGCCAGCAGCCTAAGCTTAATGAATGAGCAGTTCTTC. Translated: CASSLSLMNEQFF.